This T cell receptor beta chain appears in the sequencing data of a study of cytomegalovirus exposure and HLA in healthy donors. Germline values: CDR1 MNHEY, CDR2 SMNVEV (reference sequence). The length of the CDR3 is 14 residues. The junction had 3 bases not matched to a gene; V was cut back by 5 bases and J by 4 bases. Primers: 60 Vbeta forward and 13 Jbeta reverse. TCRdb's table, derived via immunoSEQ multiplex PCR, lists solely in-frame clones and lacks some. The profile shows some 100,000 clones, 84% of them singletons. This chain joins TRBV27 and TRBJ2-7, with TRBD2 matching over 12 bases. The sequenced sample consisted of PBMCs. The TCR was taken from a woman under 30 in good health and CMV-seronegative. The CDR3 is CASSVLAGGYEQYF. The CDR3 DNA is TGTGCCAGCAGTGTCCTAGCGGGAGGGTACGAGCAGTACTTC.